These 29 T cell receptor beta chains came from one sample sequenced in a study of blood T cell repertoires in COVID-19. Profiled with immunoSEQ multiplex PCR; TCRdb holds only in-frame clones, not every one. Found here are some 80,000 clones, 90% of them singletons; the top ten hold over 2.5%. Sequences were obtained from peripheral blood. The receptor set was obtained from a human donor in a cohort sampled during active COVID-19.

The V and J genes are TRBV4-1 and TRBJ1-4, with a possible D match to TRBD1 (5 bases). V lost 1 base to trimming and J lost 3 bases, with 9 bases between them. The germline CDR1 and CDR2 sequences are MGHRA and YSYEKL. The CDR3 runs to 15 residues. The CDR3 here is CASSQVGGANEKLFF. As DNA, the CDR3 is TGCGCCAGCAGCCAAGTGGGAGGGGCTAATGAAAAACTGTTTTTT.

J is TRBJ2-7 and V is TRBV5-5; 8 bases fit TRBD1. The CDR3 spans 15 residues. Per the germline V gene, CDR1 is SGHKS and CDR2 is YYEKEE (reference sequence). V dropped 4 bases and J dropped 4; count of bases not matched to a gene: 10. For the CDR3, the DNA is TGTGCCAGCAGCACACGAGGACAGGGACCTTACGAGCAGTACTTC. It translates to CASSTRGQGPYEQYF.

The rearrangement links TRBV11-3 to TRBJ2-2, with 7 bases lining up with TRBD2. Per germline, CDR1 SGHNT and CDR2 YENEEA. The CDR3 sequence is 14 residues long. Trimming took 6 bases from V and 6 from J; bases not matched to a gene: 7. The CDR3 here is CASRGGGEAGELFF. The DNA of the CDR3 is TGTGCCAGCAGAGGCGGGGGAGAAGCCGGGGAGCTGTTTTTT.

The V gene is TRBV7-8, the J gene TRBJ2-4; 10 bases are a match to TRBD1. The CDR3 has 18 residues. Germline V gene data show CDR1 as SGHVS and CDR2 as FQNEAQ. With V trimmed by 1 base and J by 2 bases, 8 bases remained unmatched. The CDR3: CASSLGGQGSATKNIQYF. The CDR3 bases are TGTGCCAGCAGCTTAGGGGGACAGGGGTCGGCAACCAAAAACATTCAGTACTTC.

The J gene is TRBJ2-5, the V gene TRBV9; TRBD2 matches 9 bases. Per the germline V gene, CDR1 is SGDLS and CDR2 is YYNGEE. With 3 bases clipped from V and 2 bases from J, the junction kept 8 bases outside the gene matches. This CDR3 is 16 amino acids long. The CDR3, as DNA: TGTGCCAGCAGCGAGGAGGGGAGCGGGAGGCAAGAGACCCAGTACTTC. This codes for CASSEEGSGRQETQYF.

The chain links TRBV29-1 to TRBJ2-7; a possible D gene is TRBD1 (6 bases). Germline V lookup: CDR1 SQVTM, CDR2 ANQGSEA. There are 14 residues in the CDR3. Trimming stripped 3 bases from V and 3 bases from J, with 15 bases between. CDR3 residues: CSVEVRTANYEQYF. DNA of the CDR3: TGCAGCGTTGAGGTCAGGACAGCGAACTACGAGCAGTACTTC.

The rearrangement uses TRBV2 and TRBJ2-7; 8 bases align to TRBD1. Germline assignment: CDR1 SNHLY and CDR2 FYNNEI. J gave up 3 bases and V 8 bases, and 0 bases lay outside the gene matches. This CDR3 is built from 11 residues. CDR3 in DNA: TGTGCCAGCGGACAGGGCTACGAGCAGTACTTC. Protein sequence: CASGQGYEQYF.

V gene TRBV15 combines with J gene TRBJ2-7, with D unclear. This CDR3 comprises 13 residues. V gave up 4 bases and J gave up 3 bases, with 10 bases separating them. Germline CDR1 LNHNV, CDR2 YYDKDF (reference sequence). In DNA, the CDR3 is TGTGCCACCAGCAACTTGAGCGACTACGAGCAGTACTTC. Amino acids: CATSNLSDYEQYF.

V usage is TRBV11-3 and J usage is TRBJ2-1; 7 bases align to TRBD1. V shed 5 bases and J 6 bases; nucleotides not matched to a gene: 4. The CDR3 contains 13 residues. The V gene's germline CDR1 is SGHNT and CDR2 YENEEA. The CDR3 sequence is CASSLTGRNEQFF. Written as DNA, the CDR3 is TGTGCCAGCAGCCTGACAGGGCGCAATGAGCAGTTCTTC.

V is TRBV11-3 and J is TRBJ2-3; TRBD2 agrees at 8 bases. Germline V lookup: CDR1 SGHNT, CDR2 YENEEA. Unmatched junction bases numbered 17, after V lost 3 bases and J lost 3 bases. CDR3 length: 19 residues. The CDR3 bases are TGTGCCAGCAGCTTTTTAGTGAATACGAGCGGGAGAAGGACAGATACGCAGTATTTT. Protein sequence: CASSFLVNTSGRRTDTQYF.

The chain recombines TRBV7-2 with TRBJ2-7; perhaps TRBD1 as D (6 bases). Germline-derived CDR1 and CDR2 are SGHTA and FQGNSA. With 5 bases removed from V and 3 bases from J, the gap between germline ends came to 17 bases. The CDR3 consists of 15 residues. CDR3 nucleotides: TGTGCCAGCAGCCTAAACAGTATCAGGGGCTACGAGCAGTACTTC. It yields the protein CASSLNSIRGYEQYF.

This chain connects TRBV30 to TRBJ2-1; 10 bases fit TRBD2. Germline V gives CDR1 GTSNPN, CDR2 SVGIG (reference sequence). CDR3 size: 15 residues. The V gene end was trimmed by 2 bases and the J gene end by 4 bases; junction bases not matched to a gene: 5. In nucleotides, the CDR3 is TGTGCCTGGAGTCCCCGGACTAGCGGTTACAATGAGCAGTTCTTC. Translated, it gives CAWSPRTSGYNEQFF.

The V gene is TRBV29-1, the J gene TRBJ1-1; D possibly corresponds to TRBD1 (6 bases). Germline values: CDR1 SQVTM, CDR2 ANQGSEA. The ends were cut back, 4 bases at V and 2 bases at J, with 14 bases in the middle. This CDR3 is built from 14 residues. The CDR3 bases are TGCAGCGTTGCTACGACAGGCGGCAACACTGAAGCTTTCTTT. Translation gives CSVATTGGNTEAFF.

DNA for the CDR3: TGCGCCAGCAGCTCTCTCCCGGGACAGGGGGCGACCGGAAACACCATATATTTT. Translation gives CASSSLPGQGATGNTIYF. The chain combines TRBV5-1 with TRBJ1-3, with 12 bases identical to TRBD1. The CDR3 extends over 18 amino acids. Germline V gene lookup returns CDR1 SGHRS and CDR2 YFSETQ. Trimming at V came to 3 bases and at J to 4 bases, leaving 11 bases not matched to a gene. The entire variable domain, with the rest obtained from reference TRBV5-1 and TRBJ1-3, is as follows: KAGVTQTPRYLIKTRGQQVTLSCSPISGHRSVSWYQQTPGQGLQFLFEYFSETQRNKGNFPGRFSGRQFSNSRSEMNVSTLELGDSALYLCASSSLPGQGATGNTIYFGEGSWLTVV.

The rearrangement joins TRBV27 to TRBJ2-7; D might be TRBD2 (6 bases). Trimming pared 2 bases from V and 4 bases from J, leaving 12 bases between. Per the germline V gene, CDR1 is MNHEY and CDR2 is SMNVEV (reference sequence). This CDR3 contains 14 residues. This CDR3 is CASSLRLGRYEQYF. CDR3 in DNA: TGTGCCAGCAGTTTAAGACTAGGACGGTACGAGCAGTACTTC.

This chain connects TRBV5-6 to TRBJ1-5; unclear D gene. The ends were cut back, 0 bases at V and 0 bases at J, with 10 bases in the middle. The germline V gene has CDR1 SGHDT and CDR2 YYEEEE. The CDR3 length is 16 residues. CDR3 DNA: TGTGCCAGCAGCTTGGGGCCGGGATTTAGCAATCAGCCCCAGCATTTT. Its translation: CASSLGPGFSNQPQHF. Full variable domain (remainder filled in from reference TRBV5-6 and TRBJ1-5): DAGVTQSPTHLIKTRGQQVTLRCSPKSGHDTVSWYQQALGQGPQFIFQYYEEEERQRGNFPDRFSGHQFPNYSSELNVNALLLGDSALYLCASSLGPGFSNQPQHFGDGTRLSIL.

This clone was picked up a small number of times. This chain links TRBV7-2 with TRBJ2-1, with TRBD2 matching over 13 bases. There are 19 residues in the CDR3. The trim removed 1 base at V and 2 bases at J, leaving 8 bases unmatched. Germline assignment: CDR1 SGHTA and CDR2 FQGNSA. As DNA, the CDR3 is TGTGCCAGCAGCTTAGTCGGACTAGCGGGAGATGGCGCCTACAATGAGCAGTTCTTC. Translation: CASSLVGLAGDGAYNEQFF.

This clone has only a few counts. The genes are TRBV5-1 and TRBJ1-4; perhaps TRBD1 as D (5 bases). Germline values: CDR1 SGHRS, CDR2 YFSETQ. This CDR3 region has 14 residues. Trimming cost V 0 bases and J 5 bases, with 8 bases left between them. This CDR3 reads CASSLGGGNEKLFF. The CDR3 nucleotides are TGCGCCAGCAGCTTGGGCGGGGGGAATGAAAAACTGTTTTTT.

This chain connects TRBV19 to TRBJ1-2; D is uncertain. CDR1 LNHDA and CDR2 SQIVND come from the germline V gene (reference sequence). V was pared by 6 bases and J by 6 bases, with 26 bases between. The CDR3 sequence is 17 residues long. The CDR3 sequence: CASSPASGSRVKHGYTF. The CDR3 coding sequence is TGTGCCAGTAGCCCTGCTTCAGGATCCCGCGTGAAGCATGGCTACACCTTC. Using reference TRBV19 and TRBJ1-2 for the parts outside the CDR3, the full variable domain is DGGITQSPKYLFRKEGQNVTLSCEQNLNHDAMYWYRQDPGQGLRLIYYSQIVNDFQKGDIAEGYSVSREKKESFPLTVTSAQKNPTAFYLCASSPASGSRVKHGYTFGSGTRLTVV.

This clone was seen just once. This CDR3 is CASSLGSGDTQYF. CDR3 bases: TGCGCCAGCAGCTTGGGTTCGGGAGATACGCAGTATTTT. The rearrangement links TRBV5-1 to TRBJ2-3; no clear D. The CDR3 extends over 13 amino acids. The ends were cut back, 0 bases at V and 5 bases at J, with 7 bases in the middle. The germline V gene has CDR1 SGHRS and CDR2 YFSETQ.

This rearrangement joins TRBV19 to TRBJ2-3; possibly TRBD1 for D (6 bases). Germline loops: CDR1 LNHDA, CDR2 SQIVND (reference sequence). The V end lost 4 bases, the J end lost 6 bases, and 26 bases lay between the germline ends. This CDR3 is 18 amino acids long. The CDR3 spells CASSTVLGSRGSGDTQYF. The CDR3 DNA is TGTGCCAGTAGTACAGTCCTCGGGTCCAGGGGAAGTGGGGATACGCAGTATTTT.

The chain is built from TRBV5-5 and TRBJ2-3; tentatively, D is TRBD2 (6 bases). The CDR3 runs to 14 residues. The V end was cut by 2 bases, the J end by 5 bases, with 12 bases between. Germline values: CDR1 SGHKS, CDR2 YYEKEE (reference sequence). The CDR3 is CASSFGSQRDTQYF. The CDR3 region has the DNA TGTGCCAGCAGCTTCGGGAGCCAACGAGATACGCAGTATTTT. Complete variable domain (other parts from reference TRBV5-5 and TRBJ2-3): DAGVTQSPTHLIKTRGQQVTLRCSPISGHKSVSWYQQVLGQGPQFIFQYYEKEERGRGNFPDRFSARQFPNYSSELNVNALLLGDSALYLCASSFGSQRDTQYFGPGTRLTVL.

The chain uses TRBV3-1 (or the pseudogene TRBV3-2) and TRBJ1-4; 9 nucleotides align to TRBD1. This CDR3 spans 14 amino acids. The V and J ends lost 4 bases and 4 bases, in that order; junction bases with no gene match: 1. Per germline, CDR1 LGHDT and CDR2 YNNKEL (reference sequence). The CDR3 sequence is CASSLDRGNEKLFF. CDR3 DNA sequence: TGTGCCAGCAGCCTGGACAGGGGTAATGAAAAACTGTTTTTT.

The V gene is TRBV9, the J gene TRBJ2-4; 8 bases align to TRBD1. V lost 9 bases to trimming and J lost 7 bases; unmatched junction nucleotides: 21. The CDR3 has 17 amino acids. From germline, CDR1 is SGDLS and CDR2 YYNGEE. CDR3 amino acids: CANPDQGLRGPKNIQYF. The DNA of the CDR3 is TGTGCCAACCCAGATCAGGGTCTCAGGGGGCCTAAGAACATTCAGTACTTC.

Here the CDR3 reads CASSQGRGQTYGYTF. In nucleotides, the CDR3 is TGTGCCAGCAGCCAAGGCAGGGGGCAGACCTATGGCTACACCTTC. The gene calls are TRBV3-1 (or the pseudogene TRBV3-2) and TRBJ1-2; 8 bases agree with TRBD1. The V gene end was trimmed by 1 base and the J gene end by 4 bases; junction bases not matched to a gene: 5. CDR3 length: 15 amino acids. The germline V gene has CDR1 LGHDT and CDR2 YNNKEL (reference sequence).

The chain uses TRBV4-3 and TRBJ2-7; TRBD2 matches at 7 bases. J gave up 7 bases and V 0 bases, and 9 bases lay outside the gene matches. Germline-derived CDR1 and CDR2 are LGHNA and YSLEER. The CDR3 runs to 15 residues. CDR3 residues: CASSQDQRPGGEQYF. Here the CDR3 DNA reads TGCGCCAGCAGCCAAGATCAGCGTCCCGGGGGGGAGCAGTACTTC.

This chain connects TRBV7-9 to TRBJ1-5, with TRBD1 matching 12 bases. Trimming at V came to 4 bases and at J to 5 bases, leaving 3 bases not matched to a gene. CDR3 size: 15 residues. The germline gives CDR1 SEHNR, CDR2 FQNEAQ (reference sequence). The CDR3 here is CASSWGTGGHQPQHF. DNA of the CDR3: TGTGCCAGCAGCTGGGGGACAGGGGGCCATCAGCCCCAGCATTTT.

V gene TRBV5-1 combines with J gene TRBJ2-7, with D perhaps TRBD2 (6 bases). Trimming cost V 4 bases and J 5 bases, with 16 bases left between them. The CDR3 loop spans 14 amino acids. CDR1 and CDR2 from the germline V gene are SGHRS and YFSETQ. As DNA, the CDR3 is TGCGCCAGCAGCCCGCGGGGATTCCGGGACGAGCAGTACTTC. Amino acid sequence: CASSPRGFRDEQYF.

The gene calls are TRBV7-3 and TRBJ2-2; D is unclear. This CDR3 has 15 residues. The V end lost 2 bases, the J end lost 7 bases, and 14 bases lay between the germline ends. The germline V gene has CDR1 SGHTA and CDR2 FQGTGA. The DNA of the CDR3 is TGTGCCAGCAGCTTACTCGCTACCCCAAGCGGGGAGCTGTTTTTT. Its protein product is CASSLLATPSGELFF.